The subject of this entry is one T cell receptor beta chain. Trimming shortened V by 6 bases and J by 1 base, and 6 bases separated the two germline ends. The germline CDR1 and CDR2 sequences are SQVTM and ANQGSEA. The CDR3 totals 11 residues. The protocol was immunoSEQ multiplex PCR, while the TCRdb copy is restricted to in-frame clones and leaves out a portion. The sample consists of some 49,000 clones, approximately 84% of them appearing once. Described time point: recipient sample about 28 days before transplant, after cytoreduction. Recipient blood drawn about 28 days pretransplant and days 30, 100, 180 after. The data are from a study of T cell clonotyping in hematopoietic cell transplantation.

This TCR was recovered from a man in his fifties or sixties with biphenotypic leukemia. Some clones in this sample may be carry-over from other donors' samples. The sequencing used peripheral blood mononuclear cells, collected before stem cell transplant. The chain is built from TRBV29-1 and TRBJ1-1; a weak D match, TRBD1 (5 bases). CDR3 sequence: CSVGQNTEAFF. CDR3 bases: TGCAGCGTAGGACAGAACACTGAAGCTTTCTTT.